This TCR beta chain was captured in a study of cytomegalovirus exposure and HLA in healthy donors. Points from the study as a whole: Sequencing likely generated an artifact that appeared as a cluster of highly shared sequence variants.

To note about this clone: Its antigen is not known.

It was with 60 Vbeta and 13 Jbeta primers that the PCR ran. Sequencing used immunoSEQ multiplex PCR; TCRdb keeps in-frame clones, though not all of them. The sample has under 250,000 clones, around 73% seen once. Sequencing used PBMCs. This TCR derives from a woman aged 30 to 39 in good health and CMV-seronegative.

CDR3 region: CASSFDTGTSGYEQYF. The CDR3 DNA reads TGCGCCAGCAGCTTTGACACCGGGACTAGCGGGTACGAGCAGTACTTC. The V gene is TRBV5-1, the J gene TRBJ2-7; 12 nucleotides align to TRBD2. The junction had 7 bases not matched to a gene; V was cut back by 2 bases and J by 4 bases. The CDR3 spans 16 residues. CDR1 is SGHRS, CDR2 YFSETQ, per germline.